The clone carrying this T cell receptor (beta chain) was detected only a few times. Study processing details: The distant-metastasis classifier for papillary thyroid cancer was built from CDR3 differences across clinicopathological groups. TCRdb reassembled clones from the PCR reads with MiXCR. These V and J calls derive from TCRdb rather than the authors' analysis. The data contain about 7,800 clones, 35% to 40% of them singletons. V shed 3 bases and J 7 bases; nucleotides not matched to a gene: 7. Germline CDR1 is SGHAT and CDR2 is FQDESV (reference sequence). The CDR3 extends over 14 amino acids. Each patient came to thyroid surgery without any prior treatment (of any kind). The data belong to a study of metastatic and nonmetastatic thyroid tumors.

The V and J genes are TRBV11-1 and TRBJ2-7; 9 bases line up with TRBD1. The TCR was taken from a female donor with papillary thyroid cancer or a benign thyroid nodule (not recorded which). Some clones in this sample may be carry-over from other donors' samples. The sample was tumor tissue. CDR3 region: CASSFGTGLQEQYF. DNA of the CDR3: TGTGCCAGCAGCTTCGGGACAGGGTTACAAGAGCAGTACTTC.